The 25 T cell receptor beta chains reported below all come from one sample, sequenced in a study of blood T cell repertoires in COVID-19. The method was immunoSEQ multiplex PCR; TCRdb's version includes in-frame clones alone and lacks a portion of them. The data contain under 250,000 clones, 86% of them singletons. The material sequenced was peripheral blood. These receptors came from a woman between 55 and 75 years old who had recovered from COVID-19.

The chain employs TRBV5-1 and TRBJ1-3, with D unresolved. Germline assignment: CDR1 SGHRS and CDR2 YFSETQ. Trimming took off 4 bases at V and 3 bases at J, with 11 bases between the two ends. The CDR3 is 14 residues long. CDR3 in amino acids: CASSNVEGGNTIYF. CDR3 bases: TGCGCCAGCAGCAACGTGGAGGGTGGAAACACCATATATTTT. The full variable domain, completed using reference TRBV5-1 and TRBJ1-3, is KAGVTQTPRYLIKTRGQQVTLSCSPISGHRSVSWYQQTPGQGLQFLFEYFSETQRNKGNFPGRFSGRQFSNSRSEMNVSTLELGDSALYLCASSNVEGGNTIYFGEGSWLTVV.

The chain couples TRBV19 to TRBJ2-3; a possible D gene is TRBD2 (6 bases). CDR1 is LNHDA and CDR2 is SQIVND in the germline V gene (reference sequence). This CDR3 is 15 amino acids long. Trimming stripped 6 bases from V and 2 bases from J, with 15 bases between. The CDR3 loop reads CASSPGDFLTDTQYF. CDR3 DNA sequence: TGTGCCAGTAGCCCGGGGGATTTCCTCACAGATACGCAGTATTTT.

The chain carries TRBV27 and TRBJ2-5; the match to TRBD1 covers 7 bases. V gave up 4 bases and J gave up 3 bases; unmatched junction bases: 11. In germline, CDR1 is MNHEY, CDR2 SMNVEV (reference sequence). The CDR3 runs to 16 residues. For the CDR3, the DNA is TGTGCCAGCAGTTCCCCCCCGGGGACAGCCAAAGAGACCCAGTACTTC. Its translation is CASSSPPGTAKETQYF.

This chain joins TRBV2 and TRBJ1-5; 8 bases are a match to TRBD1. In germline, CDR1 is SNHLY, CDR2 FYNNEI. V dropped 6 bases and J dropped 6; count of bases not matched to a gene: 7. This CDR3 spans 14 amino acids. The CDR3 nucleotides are TGTGCCAGCAGAATCGACAGGGGTGTTCAGCCCCAGCATTTT. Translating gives CASRIDRGVQPQHF.

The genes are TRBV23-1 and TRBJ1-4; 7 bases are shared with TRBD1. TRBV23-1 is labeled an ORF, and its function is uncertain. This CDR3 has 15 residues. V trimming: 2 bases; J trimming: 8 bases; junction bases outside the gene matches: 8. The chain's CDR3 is CASSQGRQGQEKLFF. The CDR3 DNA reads TGCGCCAGCAGTCAAGGGAGACAGGGACAGGAAAAACTGTTTTTT.

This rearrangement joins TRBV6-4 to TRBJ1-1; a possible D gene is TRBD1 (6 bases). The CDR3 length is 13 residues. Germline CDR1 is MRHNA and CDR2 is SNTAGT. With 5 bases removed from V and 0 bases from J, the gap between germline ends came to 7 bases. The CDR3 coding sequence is TGTGCCAGCAGTTGGACAGTGAACACTGAAGCTTTCTTT. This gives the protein CASSWTVNTEAFF.

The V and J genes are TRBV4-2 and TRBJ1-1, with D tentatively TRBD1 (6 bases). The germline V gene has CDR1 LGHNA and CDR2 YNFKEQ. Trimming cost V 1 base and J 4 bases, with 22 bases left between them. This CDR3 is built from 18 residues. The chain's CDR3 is CASSQARSGVSVGTEAFF. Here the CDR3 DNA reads TGTGCCAGCAGCCAAGCCCGGTCAGGGGTTTCCGTAGGCACTGAAGCTTTCTTT.

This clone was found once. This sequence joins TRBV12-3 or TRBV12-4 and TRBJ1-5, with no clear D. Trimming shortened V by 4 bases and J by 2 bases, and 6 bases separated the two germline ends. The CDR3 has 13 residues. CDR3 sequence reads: CASSSSGNQPQHF. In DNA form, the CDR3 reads TGTGCCAGCAGTTCTTCAGGCAATCAGCCCCAGCATTTT.

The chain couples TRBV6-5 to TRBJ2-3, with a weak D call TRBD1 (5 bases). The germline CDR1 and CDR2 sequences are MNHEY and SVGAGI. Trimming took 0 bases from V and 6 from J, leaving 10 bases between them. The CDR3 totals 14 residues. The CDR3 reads CASSYSRASDTQYF. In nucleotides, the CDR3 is TGTGCCAGCAGTTACTCCAGGGCCAGTGATACGCAGTATTTT.

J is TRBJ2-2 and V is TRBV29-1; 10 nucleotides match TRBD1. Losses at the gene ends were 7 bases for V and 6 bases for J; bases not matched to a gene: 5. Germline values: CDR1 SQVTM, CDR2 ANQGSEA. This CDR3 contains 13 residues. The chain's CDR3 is CSDPGTGAGELFF. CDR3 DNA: TGCAGCGACCCCGGGACAGGGGCCGGGGAGCTGTTTTTT.

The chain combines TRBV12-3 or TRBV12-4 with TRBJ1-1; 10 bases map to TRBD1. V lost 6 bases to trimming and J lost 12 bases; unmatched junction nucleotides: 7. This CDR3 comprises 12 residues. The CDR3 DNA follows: TGTGCCAGCAGCCCCGGGACAGGGGATTCTTTCTTT. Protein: CASSPGTGDSFF.

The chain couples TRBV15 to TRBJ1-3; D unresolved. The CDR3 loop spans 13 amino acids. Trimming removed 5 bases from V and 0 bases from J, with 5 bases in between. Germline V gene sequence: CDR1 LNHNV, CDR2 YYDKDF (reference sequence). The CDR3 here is CATSSFSGNTIYF. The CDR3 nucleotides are TGTGCCACCAGCTCCTTCTCTGGAAACACCATATATTTT.

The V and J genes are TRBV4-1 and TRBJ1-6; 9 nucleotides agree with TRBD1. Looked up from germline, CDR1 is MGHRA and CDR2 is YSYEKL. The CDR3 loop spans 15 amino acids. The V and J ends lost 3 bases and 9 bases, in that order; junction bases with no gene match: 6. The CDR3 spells CASSHPGTGPSPLHF. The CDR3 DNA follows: TGCGCCAGCAGCCATCCCGGGACAGGGCCTTCACCCCTCCACTTT.

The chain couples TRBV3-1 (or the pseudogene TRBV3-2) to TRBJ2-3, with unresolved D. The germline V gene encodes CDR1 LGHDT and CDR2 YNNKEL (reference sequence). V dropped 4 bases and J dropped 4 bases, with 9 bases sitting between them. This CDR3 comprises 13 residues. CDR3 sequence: CASSPLLADTQYF. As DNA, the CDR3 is TGTGCCAGCAGCCCTCTATTAGCAGATACGCAGTATTTT.

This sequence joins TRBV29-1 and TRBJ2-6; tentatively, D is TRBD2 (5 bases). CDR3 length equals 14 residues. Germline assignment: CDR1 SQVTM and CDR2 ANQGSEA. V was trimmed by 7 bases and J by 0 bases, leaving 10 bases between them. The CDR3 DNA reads TGCAGCGCTCGCGGGTCCTCTGGGGCCAACGTCCTGACTTTC. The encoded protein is CSARGSSGANVLTF. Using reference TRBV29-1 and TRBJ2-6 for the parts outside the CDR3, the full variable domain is SAVISQKPSRDICQRGTSLTIQCQVDSQVTMMFWYRQQPGQSLTLIATANQGSEATYESGFVIDKFPISRPNLTFSTLTVSNMSPEDSSIYLCSARGSSGANVLTFGAGSRLTVL.

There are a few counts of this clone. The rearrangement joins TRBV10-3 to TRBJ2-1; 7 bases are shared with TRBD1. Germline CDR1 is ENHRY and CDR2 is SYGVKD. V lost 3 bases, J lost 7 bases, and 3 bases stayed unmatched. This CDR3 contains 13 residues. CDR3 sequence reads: CAISDQQGNEQFF. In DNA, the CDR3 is TGTGCCATCAGTGACCAACAGGGGAATGAGCAGTTCTTC.

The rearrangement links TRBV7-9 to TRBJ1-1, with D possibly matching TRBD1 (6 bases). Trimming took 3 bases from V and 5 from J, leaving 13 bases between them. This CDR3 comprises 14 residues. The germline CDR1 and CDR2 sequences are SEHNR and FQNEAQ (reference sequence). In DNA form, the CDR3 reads TGTGCCAGCAGCTTGCACAGGGAGGGGACTGAAGCTTTCTTT. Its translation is CASSLHREGTEAFF.

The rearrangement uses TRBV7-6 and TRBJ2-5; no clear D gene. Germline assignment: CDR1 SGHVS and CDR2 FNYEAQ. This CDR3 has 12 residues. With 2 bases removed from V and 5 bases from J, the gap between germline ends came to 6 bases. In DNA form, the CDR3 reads TGTGCCAGCAGCTTACATTCCGAGACCCAGTACTTC. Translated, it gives CASSLHSETQYF. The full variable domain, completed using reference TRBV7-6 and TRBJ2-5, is GAGVSQSPRYKVTKRGQDVALRCDPISGHVSLYWYRQALGQGPEFLTYFNYEAQQDKSGLPNDRFSAERPEGSISTLTIQRTEQRDSAMYRCASSLHSETQYFGPGTRLLVL.

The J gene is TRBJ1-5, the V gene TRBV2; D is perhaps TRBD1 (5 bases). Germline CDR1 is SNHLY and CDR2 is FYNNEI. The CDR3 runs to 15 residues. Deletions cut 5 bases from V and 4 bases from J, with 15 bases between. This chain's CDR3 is CASSWQGLWNQPQHF. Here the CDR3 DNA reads TGTGCCAGCAGTTGGCAGGGCCTGTGGAATCAGCCCCAGCATTTT.

This chain's CDR3 is CASSVVGTGSNYGYTF. The CDR3 region has the DNA TGTGCCAGCAGCGTAGTAGGGACAGGGTCTAACTATGGCTACACCTTC. The chain links TRBV9 to TRBJ1-2; 9 bases are a match to TRBD1. J lost 0 bases, V lost 0 bases, and 3 bases had no gene match. The length of the CDR3 is 16 residues. Germline V CDR1 and CDR2: SGDLS, YYNGEE.

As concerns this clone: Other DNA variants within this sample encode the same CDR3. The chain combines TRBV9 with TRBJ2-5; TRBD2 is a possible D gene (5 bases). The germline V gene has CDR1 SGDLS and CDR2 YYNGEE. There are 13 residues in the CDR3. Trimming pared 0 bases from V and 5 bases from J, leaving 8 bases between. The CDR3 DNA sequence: TGTGCCAGCAGCGTAGGCGGGCGGGAGACCCAGTACTTC. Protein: CASSVGGRETQYF.

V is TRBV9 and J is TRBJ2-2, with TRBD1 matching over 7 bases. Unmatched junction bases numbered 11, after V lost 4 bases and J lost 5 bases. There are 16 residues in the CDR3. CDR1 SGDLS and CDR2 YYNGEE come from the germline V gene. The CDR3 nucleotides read TGTGCCAGCAGCCCTGACTTACAGGGGTGGACCGGGGAGCTGTTTTTT. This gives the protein CASSPDLQGWTGELFF. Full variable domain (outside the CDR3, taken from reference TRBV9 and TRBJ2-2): DSGVTQTPKHLITATGQRVTLRCSPRSGDLSVYWYQQSLDQGLQFLIQYYNGEERAKGNILERFSAQQFPDLHSELNLSSLELGDSALYFCASSPDLQGWTGELFFGEGSRLTVL.

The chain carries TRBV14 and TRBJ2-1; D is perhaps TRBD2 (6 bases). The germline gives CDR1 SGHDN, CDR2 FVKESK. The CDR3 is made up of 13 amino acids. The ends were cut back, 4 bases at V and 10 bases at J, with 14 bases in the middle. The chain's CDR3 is CASSLFGGWEQFF. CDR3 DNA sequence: TGTGCCAGCAGCCTTTTCGGGGGTTGGGAGCAGTTCTTC.

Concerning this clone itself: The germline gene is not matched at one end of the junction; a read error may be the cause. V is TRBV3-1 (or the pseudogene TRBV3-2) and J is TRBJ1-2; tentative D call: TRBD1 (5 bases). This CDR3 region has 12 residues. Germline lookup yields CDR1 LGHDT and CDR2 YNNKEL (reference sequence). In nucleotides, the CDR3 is TGTGCCAGCAGCCCACCGGGGGGTAGCGGCGCCTTC. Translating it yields CASSPPGGSGAF.

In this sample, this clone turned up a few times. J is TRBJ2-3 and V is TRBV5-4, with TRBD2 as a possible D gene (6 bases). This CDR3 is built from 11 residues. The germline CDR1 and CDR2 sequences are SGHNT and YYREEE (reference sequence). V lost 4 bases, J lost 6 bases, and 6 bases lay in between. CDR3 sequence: CASSGGDTQYF. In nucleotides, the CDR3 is TGTGCCAGCAGCGGAGGGGATACGCAGTATTTT.